This passage covers 26 T cell receptor beta chains from one sample sequenced in a study of blood T cell repertoires in COVID-19. Libraries were prepared by immunoSEQ multiplex PCR; TCRdb keeps only in-frame clonotypes and omits some of them. The sample includes about 190,000 clones, about 81% of them seen just once. The sample was PBMCs or T cells enriched from blood (not recorded which). All receptors derive from a woman aged 25 to 45 who had recovered from COVID-19.

This clone was seen just once. This chain connects TRBV30 to TRBJ1-1; D may be TRBD1 (5 bases). V was cut by 4 bases and J by 1 base, with 25 bases left in between. This CDR3 spans 18 amino acids. In germline, CDR1 is GTSNPN, CDR2 SVGIG (reference sequence). The CDR3 DNA reads TGTGCCTGGACTCCTATCGGGGGGGGTGACCACCCGAACACTGAAGCTTTCTTT. It translates to CAWTPIGGGDHPNTEAFF.

The J gene is TRBJ2-3, the V gene TRBV12-5, with 9 nucleotides matching TRBD2. CDR3 size: 15 residues. V lost 5 bases and J lost 2; bases outside the gene matches: 5. Germline V gene data show CDR1 as LGHNT and CDR2 as FRNRAP. This CDR3 is CASGGPGLATDTQYF. CDR3 coding DNA: TGTGCTAGTGGTGGACCGGGACTAGCCACAGATACGCAGTATTTT.

This chain links TRBV2 with TRBJ2-1; 9 positions agree with TRBD2. This CDR3 comprises 15 residues. The junction had 8 bases not matched to a gene; V was cut back by 4 bases and J by 7 bases. The germline V gene has CDR1 SNHLY and CDR2 FYNNEI. The CDR3, as DNA: TGTGCCAGCAGTGTTGGGCGGGGGGGGATAAATGAGCAGTTCTTC. It encodes CASSVGRGGINEQFF.

The rearrangement links TRBV15 to TRBJ2-3; D perhaps matches TRBD2 (5 bases). The CDR3 contains 15 residues. The ends were cut back, 0 bases at V and 4 bases at J, with 11 bases in the middle. Germline V lookup: CDR1 LNHNV, CDR2 YYDKDF (reference sequence). CDR3 region: CATSRDPRVADTQYF. The CDR3 DNA follows: TGTGCCACCAGCAGAGATCCGAGGGTCGCAGATACGCAGTATTTT.

The chain has TRBV2 and TRBJ2-3; TRBD1 is a possible D gene (6 bases). This CDR3 region has 13 residues. Germline values: CDR1 SNHLY, CDR2 FYNNEI. Trimming stripped 5 bases from V and 1 base from J, with 7 bases between. The CDR3: CASSRTGTDTQYF. The CDR3 bases are TGTGCCAGCAGTCGGACAGGCACAGATACGCAGTATTTT.

The gene calls are TRBV9 and TRBJ1-1; D not certain. Trimming took off 4 bases at V and 4 bases at J, with 14 bases between the two ends. The germline CDR1 and CDR2 sequences are SGDLS and YYNGEE. CDR3 size: 14 residues. In DNA, the CDR3 is TGTGCCAGCAGCCTCTCTCCCCCTTCCACTGAAGCTTTCTTT. This encodes CASSLSPPSTEAFF.

This chain connects TRBV28 to TRBJ2-5, with 8 bases identical to TRBD1. The germline gives CDR1 MDHEN, CDR2 SYDVKM. The V gene end was trimmed by 5 bases and the J gene end by 5 bases; junction bases not matched to a gene: 10. The CDR3 sequence is 15 residues long. The chain's CDR3 is CASSQTQGAGETQYF. The CDR3 DNA follows: TGTGCCAGCAGTCAGACCCAGGGGGCGGGGGAGACCCAGTACTTC.

The J gene is TRBJ2-3, the V gene TRBV4-1, with TRBD2 identical over 16 bases. Unmatched junction bases numbered 3, after V lost 0 bases and J lost 0 bases. The CDR3 covers 19 residues. Germline lookup yields CDR1 MGHRA and CDR2 YSYEKL. CDR3: CASSQEGTSGRASTDTQYF. In DNA form, the CDR3 reads TGCGCCAGCAGCCAAGAGGGGACTAGCGGGAGGGCTAGCACAGATACGCAGTATTTT.

The table lists this clone with a count of one. J is TRBJ2-5 and V is TRBV25-1; D is perhaps TRBD2 (6 bases). CDR1 and CDR2 (germline): MGHDK, SYGVNS. The CDR3 spans 14 residues. Trimming took off 11 bases at V and 1 base at J, with 17 bases between the two ends. CDR3 nucleotide sequence: TGTGCCTCCGCCCCTTCGGGGGTCCAAGAGACCCAGTACTTC. As protein: CASAPSGVQETQYF.

Here the CDR3 reads CASSLKGGSNQPQHF. CDR3 nucleotide sequence: TGTGCCAGCAGTCTCAAAGGAGGTAGCAATCAGCCCCAGCATTTT. This chain links TRBV6-2 or TRBV6-3 with TRBJ1-5; no firm D call. CDR3 length: 15 amino acids. Germline loops: CDR1 MNHEY, CDR2 SVGEGT. With 5 bases removed from V and 0 bases from J, the gap between germline ends came to 11 bases.

The chain uses TRBV4-2 and TRBJ2-3; tentatively, D is TRBD2 (7 bases). The V end was cut by 0 bases, the J end by 6 bases, with 19 bases between. The germline gives CDR1 LGHNA, CDR2 YNFKEQ. This CDR3 has 17 amino acids. CDR3 protein: CASSQDGRGGKIDTQYF. The CDR3 region has the DNA TGTGCCAGCAGCCAAGATGGGAGGGGGGGGAAAATCGATACGCAGTATTTT.

This chain connects TRBV28 to TRBJ2-4, with a possible D match to TRBD2 (5 bases). V was trimmed by 10 bases and J by 3 bases, leaving 16 bases between them. The germline V gene has CDR1 MDHEN and CDR2 SYDVKM. The CDR3 is 14 amino acids. The chain's CDR3 is CATTRVPDKNIQYF. CDR3 DNA: TGTGCCACTACGAGGGTCCCTGACAAAAACATTCAGTACTTC.

The rearrangement uses TRBV7-6 and TRBJ1-5, with 10 positions matching TRBD1. V shed 0 bases and J 5 bases; nucleotides not matched to a gene: 1. The germline CDR1 and CDR2 sequences are SGHVS and FNYEAQ. The CDR3 consists of 15 residues. CDR3 protein: CASSLAGTGDQPQHF. CDR3 in DNA: TGTGCCAGCAGCTTAGCGGGGACAGGGGATCAGCCCCAGCATTTT.

The rearrangement uses TRBV3-1 (or the pseudogene TRBV3-2) and TRBJ2-1, with D tentatively TRBD2 (6 bases). Trimming took 4 bases from V and 12 from J, leaving 25 bases between them. The CDR3 length is 16 residues. Germline V CDR1 and CDR2: LGHDT, YNNKEL (reference sequence). The CDR3 sequence is CASSPFRGADPGVQFF. CDR3 nucleotides: TGTGCCAGCAGCCCCTTTCGCGGGGCGGACCCGGGAGTGCAGTTCTTC.

The V and J genes are TRBV5-1 and TRBJ1-6; 11 bases match TRBD1. Germline loops: CDR1 SGHRS, CDR2 YFSETQ. This CDR3 is built from 15 residues. The junction had 7 bases not matched to a gene; V was cut back by 3 bases and J by 11 bases. The CDR3 loop reads CASSSVGTGGTPLHF. Written as DNA, the CDR3 is TGCGCCAGCAGCTCTGTTGGGACAGGGGGGACACCCCTCCACTTT. Full variable domain (remainder filled in from reference TRBV5-1 and TRBJ1-6): KAGVTQTPRYLIKTRGQQVTLSCSPISGHRSVSWYQQTPGQGLQFLFEYFSETQRNKGNFPGRFSGRQFSNSRSEMNVSTLELGDSALYLCASSSVGTGGTPLHFGNGTRLTVT.

As concerns this clone: The sample holds other DNA sequences that translate to the same CDR3. The rearrangement links TRBV28 to TRBJ2-7; 13 nucleotides line up with TRBD2. Germline V gives CDR1 MDHEN, CDR2 SYDVKM. This CDR3 has 17 amino acids. J was trimmed by 0 bases and V by 5 bases; bases with no gene match: 7. The CDR3 DNA is TGTGCCAGCAGTCGGACGACTAGCGGGAGGCCCTCCTACGAGCAGTACTTC. Protein product: CASSRTTSGRPSYEQYF.

The V gene is TRBV25-1, the J gene TRBJ2-5; TRBD2 agrees at 10 bases. The junction had 9 bases not matched to a gene; V was cut back by 8 bases and J by 6 bases. Germline V gene data show CDR1 as MGHDK and CDR2 as SYGVNS. CDR3 length: 14 amino acids. The CDR3, as DNA: TGTGCCAGCCAAAGCGGGGGGGCCGGGAAGACCCAGTACTTC. Amino acid sequence: CASQSGGAGKTQYF. The full variable domain, rest sourced from reference TRBV25-1 and TRBJ2-5, is EADIYQTPRYLVIGTGKKITLECSQTMGHDKMYWYQQDPGMELHLIHYSYGVNSTEKGDLSSESTVSRIRTEHFPLTLESARPSHTSQYLCASQSGGAGKTQYFGPGTRLLVL.

This rearrangement joins TRBV5-1 to TRBJ2-3; D possibly corresponds to TRBD2 (6 bases). Germline loops: CDR1 SGHRS, CDR2 YFSETQ. This CDR3 has 14 residues. V lost 4 bases, J lost 0 bases, and 9 bases lay in between. The CDR3 region is CASSQGLSTDTQYF. In DNA, the CDR3 is TGCGCCAGCAGCCAGGGACTGAGCACAGATACGCAGTATTTT.

Details on this clone: A junction end diverges from the germline sequence, so it may reflect a read error. The rearrangement links TRBV7-8 to TRBJ1-3, with D hard to call. This CDR3 spans 16 amino acids. Germline V gene data show CDR1 as SGHVS and CDR2 as FQNEAQ. In DNA, the CDR3 is TGTGCCAGCAGCTTAGCGAAGGCAGCGGCTGGGAACACCATATATTTT. Translated, it gives CASSLAKAAAGNTIYF.

This chain joins TRBV25-1 and TRBJ1-2, with TRBD1 matching 9 bases. The CDR3 spans 14 residues. V shed 4 bases and J 8 bases; nucleotides not matched to a gene: 8. Germline V gives CDR1 MGHDK, CDR2 SYGVNS. CDR3 loop: CASSGGTGIEGYTF. The CDR3 nucleotides are TGTGCCAGCAGTGGGGGGACAGGGATCGAGGGCTACACCTTC.

This rearrangement joins TRBV5-1 to TRBJ2-3, with TRBD2 as a possible D gene (6 bases). The V end was cut by 0 bases, the J end by 0 bases, with 8 bases between. This CDR3 is 15 amino acids long. Germline CDR1 reads SGHRS; CDR2 reads YFSETQ. CDR3 DNA: TGCGCCAGCAGCTTGGAGGCGGGAAGCACAGATACGCAGTATTTT. It is translated as CASSLEAGSTDTQYF.

Only a few counts were recorded for this clone. The rearrangement links TRBV28 to TRBJ2-7; 8 bases line up with TRBD2. Germline V gives CDR1 MDHEN, CDR2 SYDVKM. The CDR3 has 14 residues. J was trimmed by 4 bases and V by 7 bases; bases with no gene match: 9. The CDR3 coding sequence is TGTGCCAGCACCACTGGCGGGGGGCTTTACGAGCAGTACTTC. It specifies CASTTGGGLYEQYF. Looking up the rest from reference TRBV28 and TRBJ2-7 gives the full variable domain: DVKVTQSSRYLVKRTGEKVFLECVQDMDHENMFWYRQDPGLGLRLIYFSYDVKMKEKGDIPEGYSVSREKKERFSLILESASTNQTSMYLCASTTGGGLYEQYFGPGTRLTVT.

This chain connects TRBV12-3 or TRBV12-4 to TRBJ1-2; D gene uncertain. This CDR3 is 12 amino acids long. Between the trimmed V and J ends, which lost 2 bases and 3 bases, there was a span of 4 bases. CDR3: CASSLQDYGYTF. For the CDR3, the DNA is TGTGCCAGCAGTTTACAGGACTATGGCTACACCTTC.

This clone was counted a few times. The chain links TRBV2 to TRBJ2-7; 8 positions agree with TRBD1. V lost 6 bases and J lost 1; bases outside the gene matches: 5. Germline V gives CDR1 SNHLY, CDR2 FYNNEI. This CDR3 region has 14 residues. CDR3 nucleotide sequence: TGTGCCAGCAGGGAACAGGGGGGTTCCTACGAGCAGTACGTC. Its protein is CASREQGGSYEQYV.

The genes are TRBV5-6 and TRBJ1-6; maybe TRBD1 (6 bases). Trimming took 0 bases from V and 7 from J, leaving 17 bases between them. The CDR3 length is 17 residues. Germline loops: CDR1 SGHDT, CDR2 YYEEEE. In DNA form, the CDR3 reads TGTGCCAGCAGCTTGGTTACAGGGCGGTATAAGAATTCACCCCTCCACTTT. Translation: CASSLVTGRYKNSPLHF.

This clone was seen once. The chain carries TRBV28 and TRBJ2-5; 8 bases fit TRBD1. The V gene end was trimmed by 4 bases and the J gene end by 0 bases; junction bases not matched to a gene: 7. The CDR3 is 16 residues long. Germline V gene lookup returns CDR1 MDHEN and CDR2 SYDVKM. This CDR3 is CASSSPGQVDQETQYF. CDR3 in DNA: TGTGCCAGCAGTTCCCCGGGACAGGTCGACCAAGAGACCCAGTACTTC. The whole variable domain, remainder taken from reference TRBV28 and TRBJ2-5, is DVKVTQSSRYLVKRTGEKVFLECVQDMDHENMFWYRQDPGLGLRLIYFSYDVKMKEKGDIPEGYSVSREKKERFSLILESASTNQTSMYLCASSSPGQVDQETQYFGPGTRLLVL.